This T cell receptor (beta chain) was identified in a study of shared clonotypes between healthy human individuals. Findings and limits, study-wide: Among four donors, roughly 5% of naive CD4 clonotypes were found in common.

Genomic DNA per cell subset filled all wells of several immunoSEQ plates. Measured with immunoSEQ multiplex PCR; TCRdb has only the in-frame clones, and not every one. The sample holds 950,000 to 1,100,000 clones, approximately 76% seen once. A word on this clone: What it recognizes is unknown. A clone one base away is much larger, so this may be a read error.

The source material was memory CD4+ T cells sorted from blood. The subset: CD45RA-negative fraction. The TCR comes from a man aged 18 to 35 in good health.

CDR3 nucleotide sequence: TGTGCCAGCAGCCGTGGGGGGACTAATGAAAAACTGTTTTTT. Its translation: CASSRGGTNEKLFF. The rearrangement joins TRBV4-2 to TRBJ1-4, with a weak D call TRBD1 (5 bases). Trimming shortened V by 4 bases and J by 2 bases, and 8 bases separated the two germline ends. The CDR3 sequence is 14 residues long. CDR1 and CDR2 (germline): LGHNA, YNFKEQ.